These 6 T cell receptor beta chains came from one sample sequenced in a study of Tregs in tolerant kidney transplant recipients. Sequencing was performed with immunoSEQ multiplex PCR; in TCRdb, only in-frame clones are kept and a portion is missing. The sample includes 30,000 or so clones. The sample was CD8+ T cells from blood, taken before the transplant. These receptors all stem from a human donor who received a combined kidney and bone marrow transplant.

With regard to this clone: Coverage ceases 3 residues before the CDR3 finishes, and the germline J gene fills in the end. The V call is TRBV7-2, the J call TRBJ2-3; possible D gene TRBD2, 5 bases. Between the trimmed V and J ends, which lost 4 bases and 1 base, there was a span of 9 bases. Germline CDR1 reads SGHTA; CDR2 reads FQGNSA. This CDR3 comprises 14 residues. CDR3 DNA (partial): TGTGCCAGCAGCTCCGACGGGGGCACAGATACG. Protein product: CASSSDGGTDT. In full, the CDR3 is CASSSDGGTDTQYF. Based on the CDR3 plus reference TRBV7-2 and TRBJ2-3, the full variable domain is GAGVSQSPSNKVTEKGKDVELRCDPISGHTALYWYRQSLGQGLEFLIYFQGNSAPDKSGLPSDRFSAERTGGSVSTLTIQRTQQEDSAVYLCASSSDGGTDTQYFGPGTRLTVL.

The CDR3: CASRPRRETQNTGELFF. The sequenced part of the CDR3 DNA is TGTGCCAGTAGACCACGCAGGGAGACACAAAACACCGGGGAG. The V gene is TRBV19, the J gene TRBJ2-2; either TRBD1 or TRBD2 may fit D (5 bases each). The sequenced fragment ends 3 residues before the CDR3 boundary, so the rest is inferred from the germline J gene. Per germline, CDR1 LNHDA and CDR2 SQIVND (reference sequence). V lost 6 bases and J lost 2, with 19 bases in between. The CDR3 spans 17 residues.

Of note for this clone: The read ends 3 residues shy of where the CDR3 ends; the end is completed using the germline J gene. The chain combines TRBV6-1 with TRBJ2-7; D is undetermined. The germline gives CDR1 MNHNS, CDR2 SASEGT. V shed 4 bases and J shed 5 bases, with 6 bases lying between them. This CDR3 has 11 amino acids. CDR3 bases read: TGTGCCAGCAGTGGGCCACACGAG. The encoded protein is CASSGPHE. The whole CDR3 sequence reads CASSGPHEQYF.

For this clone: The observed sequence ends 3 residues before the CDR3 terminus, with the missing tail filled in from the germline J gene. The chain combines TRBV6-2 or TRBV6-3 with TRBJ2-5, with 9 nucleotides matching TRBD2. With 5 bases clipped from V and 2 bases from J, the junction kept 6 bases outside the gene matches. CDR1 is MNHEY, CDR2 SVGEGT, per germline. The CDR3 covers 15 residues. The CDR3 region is CASSRTSGSQETQYF. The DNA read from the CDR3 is TGTGCCAGCAGTAGAACTAGCGGGTCACAAGAGACC.

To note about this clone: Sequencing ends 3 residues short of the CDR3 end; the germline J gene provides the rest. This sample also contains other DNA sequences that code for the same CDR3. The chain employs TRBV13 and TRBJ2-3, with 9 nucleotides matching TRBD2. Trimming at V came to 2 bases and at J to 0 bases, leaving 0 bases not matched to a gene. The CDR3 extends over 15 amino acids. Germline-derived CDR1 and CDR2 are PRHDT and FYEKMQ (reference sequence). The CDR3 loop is CASSLLAGSTDTQYF. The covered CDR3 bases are TGTGCCAGCAGCTTACTAGCGGGAAGCACAGATACG.

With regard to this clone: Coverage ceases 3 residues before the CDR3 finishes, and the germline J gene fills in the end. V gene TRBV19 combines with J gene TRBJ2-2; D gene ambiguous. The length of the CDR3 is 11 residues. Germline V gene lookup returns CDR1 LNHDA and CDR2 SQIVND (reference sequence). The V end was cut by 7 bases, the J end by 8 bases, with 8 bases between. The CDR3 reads CASKTGGELFF. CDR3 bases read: TGTGCCAGTAAAACCGGGGGGGAG.